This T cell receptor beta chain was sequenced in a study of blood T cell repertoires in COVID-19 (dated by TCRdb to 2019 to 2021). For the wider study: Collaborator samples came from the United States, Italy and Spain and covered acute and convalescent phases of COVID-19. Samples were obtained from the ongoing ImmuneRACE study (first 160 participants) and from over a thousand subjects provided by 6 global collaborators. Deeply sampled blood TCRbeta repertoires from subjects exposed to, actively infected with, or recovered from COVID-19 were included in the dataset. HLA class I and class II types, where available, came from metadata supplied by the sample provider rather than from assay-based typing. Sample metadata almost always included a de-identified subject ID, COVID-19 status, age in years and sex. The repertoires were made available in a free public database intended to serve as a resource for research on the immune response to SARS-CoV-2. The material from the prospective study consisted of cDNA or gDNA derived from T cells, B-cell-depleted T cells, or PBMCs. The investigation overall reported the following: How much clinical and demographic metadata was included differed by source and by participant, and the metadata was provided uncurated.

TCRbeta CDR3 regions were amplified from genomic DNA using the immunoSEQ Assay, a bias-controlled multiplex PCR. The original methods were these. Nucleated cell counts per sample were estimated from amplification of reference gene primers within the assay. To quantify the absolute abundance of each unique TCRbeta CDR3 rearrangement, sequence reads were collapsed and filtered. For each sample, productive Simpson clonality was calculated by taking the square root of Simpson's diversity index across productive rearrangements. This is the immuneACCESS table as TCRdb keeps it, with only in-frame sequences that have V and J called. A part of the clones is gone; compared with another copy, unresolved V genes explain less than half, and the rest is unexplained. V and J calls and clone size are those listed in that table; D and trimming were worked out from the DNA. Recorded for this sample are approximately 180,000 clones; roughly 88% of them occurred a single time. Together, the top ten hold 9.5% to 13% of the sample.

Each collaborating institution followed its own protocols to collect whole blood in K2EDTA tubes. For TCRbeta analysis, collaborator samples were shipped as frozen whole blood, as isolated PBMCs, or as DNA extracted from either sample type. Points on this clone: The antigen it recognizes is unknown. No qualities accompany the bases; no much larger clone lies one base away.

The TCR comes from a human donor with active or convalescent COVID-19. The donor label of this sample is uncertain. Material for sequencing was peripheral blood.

The DNA sequence reads TGTGCCAGCCGGGGGATCAATGAGCAGTTCTTC. This gives the protein CASRGINEQFF. The chain is made from TRBV28 and TRBJ2-1; TRBD2 might be the D gene, on 6 matching bases. There are 11 amino acids in the CDR3, from cysteine to phenylalanine inclusive. Only the CDR3 DNA is retained, 33 bases long and in frame from the first base. Looking up the germline V gene yields CDR1 MDHEN and CDR2 SYDVKM. V loses 8 bases of germline sequence and J loses 6 bases, and the interval between the two ends is 8 bases.